A selection of T cell receptor beta chains follows, all from one sample in a study of blood T cell repertoires in COVID-19. Clones were read by immunoSEQ multiplex PCR, and TCRdb kept only the in-frame ones, dropping some. The sample comprises about 220,000 clones, more than 80% of which are singletons, and about 4% rests with the top ten. Specimen: PBMCs or T cells enriched from blood (not recorded which). These receptors all stem from a woman aged 40-49 years with acute COVID-19. Each CDR3 is given with its conserved first and last residue.

v_call	j_call	cdr3_aa
TRBV6-1	TRBJ1-1	CASSEDQGALAEAFF
TRBV7-9	TRBJ1-4	CASSLERGEKLFF
TRBV30	TRBJ1-2	CAWRRGRKVGYTF
TRBV6-2/TRBV6-3	TRBJ1-2	CASSSDRGGYGYTF
TRBV19	TRBJ1-5	CASSTTGWDQPQHF
TRBV14	TRBJ2-5	CASSRLTGGAQETQYF
TRBV6-5	TRBJ2-7	CASSRGGVRYEQYF
TRBV12-3/TRBV12-4	TRBJ2-3	CASSLGETDTQYF
TRBV2	TRBJ1-6	CASREQGARNSPLHF
TRBV2	TRBJ1-2	CASSEAPSGNYGYTF
TRBV4-3	TRBJ1-2	CASSQSSGGNYGYTF
TRBV6-6	TRBJ1-1	CASSYEGGITEAFF
TRBV18	TRBJ2-7	CASSTSSYEQYF
TRBV14	TRBJ1-2	CASSHGLGGYTF
TRBV19	TRBJ1-2	CASSVTGDQTSYTF
TRBV7-8	TRBJ1-1	CASSLAYPGGLNTEAFF
TRBV7-8	TRBJ1-1	CASSLALGTEAFF
TRBV19	TRBJ2-2	CASSKGQRTGELFF
TRBV5-5	TRBJ1-2	CASSPEQGAEGYTF
TRBV24-1	TRBJ2-1	CATRDWTSGEQFF
TRBV5-6	TRBJ1-2	CASSLGQGVYGYTF
TRBV6-7	TRBJ2-2	CASSYSPGNLWTGELFF
TRBV4-1	TRBJ2-3	CASSHVDRDADTQYF
TRBV7-2	TRBJ1-1	CASSSTGTGRTMNTEAFF
TRBV12-3/TRBV12-4	TRBJ1-1	CAIGRPTEAFF
TRBV3-1/TRBV3-2	TRBJ1-1	CASRRGNTEAFF
TRBV2	TRBJ1-5	CASSYRAYSNQPQHF
TRBV25-1	TRBJ2-2	CASSEATPGQGSGELFF
TRBV2	TRBJ1-4	CASSEAGTGWEKLFF
TRBV27	TRBJ2-5	CASSLSLGRGETQYF
TRBV5-8	TRBJ2-3	CASSLEGGAATDTQYF
TRBV2	TRBJ1-1	CASSPPQGGSTEAFF
TRBV2	TRBJ1-5	CASTHGTASLAGQPQHF
TRBV5-1	TRBJ1-2	CASSPTGTGLKNYGYTF
TRBV5-1	TRBJ2-1	CASSLGPPRGSYNEQFF
TRBV6-4	TRBJ2-3	CASSEIGGFTDTQYF
TRBV7-9	TRBJ1-5	CASSSRDTDDQPQHF
TRBV4-2	TRBJ1-6	CASSQDPRGGSSPLHF
TRBV4-3	TRBJ1-1	CASSQGFPGQGTRNTEAFF
TRBV7-9	TRBJ1-1	CASSRTGLLNTEAFF
TRBV5-4	TRBJ1-2	CAIGGSGYTF
TRBV15	TRBJ2-1	CATSWGSGNEQFF
TRBV12-3/TRBV12-4	TRBJ1-2	CASRSTGDGYTF
TRBV7-2	TRBJ1-4	CASSLSRTGTEEKLFF